Presented here are 30 T cell receptor beta chains from one specimen sequenced in a study of blood T cell repertoires in COVID-19. Profiling relied on immunoSEQ multiplex PCR, and the TCRdb table lists in-frame clones only, not all of them. Among 150,000 to 200,000 clones, 80% to 90% were seen once, and the ten largest hold roughly 8.6%. The material sequenced was peripheral blood. Receptors originate from a man between 60 and 70 years old with acute or convalescent COVID-19.

This clone came up a few times. The rearrangement uses TRBV27 and TRBJ1-4, with D unclear. The germline V gene encodes CDR1 MNHEY and CDR2 SMNVEV (reference sequence). The CDR3 has 13 residues. V was pared by 5 bases and J by 8 bases, with 12 bases between. CDR3 DNA sequence: TGTGCCAGCAGTCCCGCAGGTGGAGAAAAACTGTTTTTT. This translates into CASSPAGGEKLFF.

The chain employs TRBV23-1 and TRBJ1-5; D is undetermined. TRBV23-1 is noted as an ORF with a role that remains uncertain. V lost 2 bases, J lost 1 base, and 12 bases lay in between. CDR3 length: 16 residues. The CDR3 DNA is TGCGCCAGCAGTCAACGGTTCGCGGAGAGCAATCAGCCCCAGCATTTT. Protein: CASSQRFAESNQPQHF.

The genes are TRBV4-2 and TRBJ2-3; 7 nucleotides agree with TRBD2. Trimming removed 4 bases from V and 4 bases from J; junction bases left unmatched: 29. This CDR3 comprises 22 residues. Germline V gives CDR1 LGHNA, CDR2 YNFKEQ. The CDR3 loop reads CASSLGGLATALTNLAADTQYF. As DNA, the CDR3 is TGTGCCAGCAGCCTTGGAGGTTTAGCGACAGCCTTGACCAACCTAGCGGCAGATACGCAGTATTTT.

This chain connects TRBV28 to TRBJ1-4; TRBD1 matches at 7 bases. Trimming cost V 0 bases and J 5 bases; bases outside gene matches: 3. This CDR3 contains 15 residues. Germline V gives CDR1 MDHEN, CDR2 SYDVKM. The CDR3 DNA reads as TGTGCCAGCAGTTTATGGACAGGGAAGAATGAAAAACTGTTTTTT. This codes for CASSLWTGKNEKLFF. Looking up the rest from reference TRBV28 and TRBJ1-4 gives the full variable domain: DVKVTQSSRYLVKRTGEKVFLECVQDMDHENMFWYRQDPGLGLRLIYFSYDVKMKEKGDIPEGYSVSREKKERFSLILESASTNQTSMYLCASSLWTGKNEKLFFGSGTQLSVL.

The chain carries TRBV5-1 and TRBJ2-1, with D perhaps matching TRBD2 (6 bases). This CDR3 is 15 amino acids long. Trimming took 0 bases from V and 2 from J, leaving 9 bases between them. CDR1 SGHRS and CDR2 YFSETQ come from the germline V gene. Written as DNA, the CDR3 is TGCGCCAGCAGCTTGGGACTAGATCCCTACAATGAGCAGTTCTTC. Protein product: CASSLGLDPYNEQFF.

V usage is TRBV12-3 or TRBV12-4 and J usage is TRBJ2-5, with TRBD2 as a possible D gene (5 bases). V lost 2 bases, J lost 5 bases, and 9 bases lay in between. The CDR3 extends over 13 amino acids. The CDR3: CASSLRRRETQYF. The CDR3 DNA reads TGTGCCAGCAGTTTACGGCGGAGGGAGACCCAGTACTTC.

This chain uses TRBV27 with TRBJ2-3; 11 positions agree with TRBD2. Germline V CDR1 and CDR2: MNHEY, SMNVEV (reference sequence). The length of the CDR3 is 17 residues. The V and J ends lost 1 base and 7 bases, in that order; junction bases with no gene match: 10. DNA of the CDR3: TGTGCCAGCAGTTTATGGCTAGCGGGAGGTTTAGCCTATACGCAGTATTTT. Its protein is CASSLWLAGGLAYTQYF.

This clone has just a few counts. The rearrangement uses TRBV18 and TRBJ1-1; D perhaps matches TRBD1 (5 bases). The V gene lost 8 bases and the J gene lost 6 bases, with 19 bases spanning the gap. This CDR3 is built from 14 residues. Germline assignment: CDR1 KGHSH and CDR2 LQKENI. The CDR3 DNA reads TGTGCCAGCGCCACCGGTGCGGGGGATGCTGAAGCTTTCTTT. Its translation: CASATGAGDAEAFF. The complete variable domain, with remaining parts taken from reference TRBV18 and TRBJ1-1, reads NAGVMQNPRHLVRRRGQEARLRCSPMKGHSHVYWYRQLPEEGLKFMVYLQKENIIDESGMPKERFSAEFPKEGPSILRIQQVVRGDSAAYFCASATGAGDAEAFFGQGTRLTVV.

The chain recombines TRBV5-1 with TRBJ2-1; weak D call: TRBD1 (6 bases). The CDR3 runs 16 residues. Deletions cut 0 bases from V and 2 bases from J, with 12 bases between. CDR1 and CDR2 from the germline V gene are SGHRS and YFSETQ. In DNA, the CDR3 is TGCGCCAGCAGCTTGGAGGGGGAGCCCGCCTACAATGAGCAGTTCTTC. Protein product: CASSLEGEPAYNEQFF.

The chain carries TRBV5-4 and TRBJ2-5; D call uncertain. V lost 0 bases and J 5 bases, leaving 11 bases between the germline ends. Per germline, CDR1 SGHNT and CDR2 YYREEE (reference sequence). CDR3 length: 14 amino acids. For the CDR3, the DNA is TGTGCCAGCAGCTTGGGTGCAGTTCGCGAGACCCAGTACTTC. It yields the protein CASSLGAVRETQYF.

This chain joins TRBV3-1 (or the pseudogene TRBV3-2) and TRBJ1-2, with D uncertain. V lost 4 bases and J 0 bases, leaving 6 bases between the germline ends. The V gene's germline CDR1 is LGHDT and CDR2 YNNKEL (reference sequence). The CDR3 length is 13 residues. The CDR3 reads CASSPTANYGYTF. For the CDR3, the DNA is TGTGCCAGCAGCCCAACAGCTAACTATGGCTACACCTTC.

V usage is TRBV27 and J usage is TRBJ2-3; D is possibly TRBD1 (6 bases). CDR1 is MNHEY, CDR2 SMNVEV, per germline (reference sequence). This CDR3 is 18 amino acids long. V was pared by 6 bases and J by 1 base, with 23 bases between. CDR3 protein: CASSEGVGWGLGTDTQYF. CDR3 DNA: TGTGCCAGCAGCGAGGGGGTCGGATGGGGATTAGGCACAGATACGCAGTATTTT.

The rearrangement joins TRBV6-1 to TRBJ1-5; D is uncertain. The V end lost 7 bases, the J end lost 11 bases, and 21 bases lay between the germline ends. This CDR3 region has 14 residues. The germline V gene encodes CDR1 MNHNS and CDR2 SASEGT. The CDR3: CASTNDGYGEAQHF. Here the CDR3 DNA reads TGTGCCAGCACCAACGACGGGTACGGGGAGGCCCAGCATTTT.

The V and J genes are TRBV19 and TRBJ1-4, with 10 bases identical to TRBD1. This CDR3 has 18 amino acids. Germline V gives CDR1 LNHDA, CDR2 SQIVND (reference sequence). Trimming at V came to 2 bases and at J to 1 base, leaving 7 bases not matched to a gene. The CDR3 reads CASSITNDRGQTNEKLFF. The CDR3, as DNA: TGTGCCAGTAGTATAACGAACGACAGGGGGCAAACTAATGAAAAACTGTTTTTT.

This clone was seen just once. J is TRBJ1-2 and V is TRBV28; D possibly corresponds to TRBD1 (6 bases). The ends were cut back, 4 bases at V and 7 bases at J, with 13 bases in the middle. CDR3 length: 13 amino acids. CDR1 is MDHEN, CDR2 SYDVKM, per germline. CDR3 in amino acids: CASSSQGGRGYTF. For the CDR3, the DNA is TGTGCCAGCAGTTCACAGGGCGGTCGTGGCTACACCTTC.

This chain connects TRBV18 to TRBJ2-1; no clear D. V dropped 2 bases and J dropped 2 bases, with 7 bases sitting between them. CDR1 and CDR2 (germline): KGHSH, LQKENI. This CDR3 contains 14 residues. This CDR3 is CASSPSPAYNEQFF. CDR3 DNA sequence: TGTGCCAGCTCACCATCTCCAGCCTACAATGAGCAGTTCTTC.

This sequence joins TRBV5-1 and TRBJ2-3; TRBD2 agrees at 10 bases. The trim removed 4 bases at V and 0 bases at J, leaving 17 bases unmatched. The CDR3 runs 20 residues. CDR1 and CDR2 (germline): SGHRS, YFSETQ. CDR3 amino acids: CASSRSSLAGLAASTDTQYF. CDR3 coding DNA: TGCGCCAGCAGCCGGTCCTCACTAGCGGGACTAGCCGCTAGCACAGATACGCAGTATTTT.

In the case of this clone: A junction boundary mismatches the germline segment, possibly from a read error. The CDR3 coding sequence is TGCGCCAGCACCTTGGGCGCGGGAGGGAGGACCGGGGAGCTGTTTTTT. This codes for CASTLGAGGRTGELFF. The genes are TRBV5-1 and TRBJ2-2; 9 nucleotides match TRBD2. Germline lookup yields CDR1 SGHRS and CDR2 YFSETQ. The CDR3 consists of 16 residues.

The rearrangement links TRBV5-5 to TRBJ2-2; 8 bases are a match to TRBD1. The trim removed 3 bases at V and 2 bases at J, leaving 3 bases unmatched. Germline CDR1 is SGHKS and CDR2 is YYEKEE (reference sequence). This CDR3 region has 15 residues. CDR3 in amino acids: CASSSGQVNTGELFF. The CDR3 nucleotides read TGTGCCAGCAGCTCGGGACAGGTCAACACCGGGGAGCTGTTTTTT. Variable domain in full (rest from reference TRBV5-5 and TRBJ2-2): DAGVTQSPTHLIKTRGQQVTLRCSPISGHKSVSWYQQVLGQGPQFIFQYYEKEERGRGNFPDRFSARQFPNYSSELNVNALLLGDSALYLCASSSGQVNTGELFFGEGSRLTVL.

V usage is TRBV6-5 and J usage is TRBJ2-5; 9 bases line up with TRBD1. CDR3 length equals 16 residues. CDR1 and CDR2 from the germline V gene are MNHEY and SVGAGI. Trimming removed 0 bases from V and 5 bases from J; junction bases left unmatched: 7. This chain's CDR3 is CASSYSNRGRGETQYF. Written as DNA, the CDR3 is TGTGCCAGCAGTTACTCGAACAGGGGGCGGGGGGAGACCCAGTACTTC.

This chain joins TRBV24-1 and TRBJ2-2; a weak D match, TRBD1 (6 bases). Germline V gene sequence: CDR1 KGHDR, CDR2 SFDVKD. The CDR3 totals 16 residues. Between the trimmed V and J ends, which lost 3 bases and 2 bases, there was a span of 12 bases. CDR3 DNA: TGTGCCACCAGTGATATGGGGGCAGCAAACACCGGGGAGCTGTTTTTT. Translating gives CATSDMGAANTGELFF.

The chain recombines TRBV3-1 (or the pseudogene TRBV3-2) with TRBJ2-1, with a tentative D call TRBD2 (5 bases). Looked up from germline, CDR1 is LGHDT and CDR2 is YNNKEL (reference sequence). V was pared by 7 bases and J by 15 bases, with 16 bases between. This CDR3 has 11 amino acids. This chain's CDR3 is CASTNGGYLFF. Written as DNA, the CDR3 is TGTGCCAGCACGAACGGCGGGTATCTGTTCTTC.

The chain has TRBV2 and TRBJ1-2; possible D gene TRBD1, 6 bases. From germline, CDR1 is SNHLY and CDR2 FYNNEI. The CDR3 is made up of 14 amino acids. V was shortened by 5 bases and J by 4 bases, with 14 bases between the two germline ends. The chain's CDR3 is CASSPLTGRYGYTF. CDR3 bases: TGTGCCAGCAGTCCCTTGACAGGCCGCTATGGCTACACCTTC.

The chain couples TRBV7-9 to TRBJ1-4; no reliable D call. Germline V CDR1 and CDR2: SEHNR, FQNEAQ (reference sequence). CDR3 length: 15 amino acids. Trimming took 6 bases from V and 8 from J, leaving 19 bases between them. The CDR3 loop is CASRSKGNLGEKLFF. DNA for the CDR3: TGTGCCAGCAGGTCAAAAGGAAACTTGGGCGAAAAACTGTTTTTT.

The chain employs TRBV7-3 and TRBJ2-5; 8 bases align to TRBD1. Germline assignment: CDR1 SGHTA and CDR2 FQGTGA. The CDR3 extends over 14 amino acids. V dropped 1 base and J dropped 6; count of bases not matched to a gene: 4. The CDR3 is CASSLNQGAKTQYF. The CDR3, as DNA: TGTGCCAGCAGCTTAAACCAGGGGGCAAAGACCCAGTACTTC.

This sequence joins TRBV29-1 and TRBJ1-1, with D maybe TRBD1 (5 bases). CDR3 length equals 13 residues. V was trimmed by 6 bases and J by 5 bases, leaving 16 bases between them. The V gene's germline CDR1 is SQVTM and CDR2 ANQGSEA. Here the CDR3 reads CSVEDTQETEAFF. The CDR3, as DNA: TGCAGCGTAGAGGACACGCAAGAGACTGAAGCTTTCTTT.

The chain employs TRBV6-6 and TRBJ2-5; 9 bases are shared with TRBD2. Germline CDR1 MNHNY, CDR2 SVGAGI (reference sequence). The CDR3 has 13 amino acids. J was trimmed by 5 bases and V by 2 bases; bases with no gene match: 0. CDR3 coding DNA: TGTGCCAGCAGTTACGCGGGAGGGGAGACCCAGTACTTC. It specifies CASSYAGGETQYF.

The gene calls are TRBV19 and TRBJ1-5; 9 bases are a match to TRBD1. The CDR3 spans 14 residues. CDR1 is LNHDA, CDR2 SQIVND, per germline (reference sequence). V trimming: 6 bases; J trimming: 9 bases; junction bases outside the gene matches: 9. CDR3 amino acids: CASSKDRGNWPQHF. The CDR3 region has the DNA TGTGCCAGTAGCAAGGACAGGGGTAATTGGCCCCAGCATTTT.

V gene TRBV20-1 combines with J gene TRBJ1-1, with a possible D match to TRBD1 (5 bases). CDR3 size: 11 residues. CDR1 is DFQATT, CDR2 SNEGSKA, per germline (reference sequence). This CDR3 reads CRPSSSGDAFF. CDR3 in DNA: TGCAGACCCTCTTCCTCGGGGGATGCTTTCTTT.

This clone came up many times. The V call is TRBV9, the J call TRBJ1-2, with 9 nucleotides matching TRBD1. V lost 4 bases and J lost 14; bases outside the gene matches: 15. The CDR3 has 14 amino acids. Germline lookup yields CDR1 SGDLS and CDR2 YYNGEE. This CDR3 is CASSPRDRVISGTF. Here the CDR3 DNA reads TGTGCCAGCAGCCCGCGGGACAGGGTCATTTCGGGGACCTTC.